A single sample gave rise to the 29 T cell receptor beta chains below, sequenced in a study of blood T cell repertoires in COVID-19. Generated by immunoSEQ multiplex PCR, the TCRdb table keeps only in-frame clones and is missing some. The sample carries hundreds of thousands of clones, around 87% recorded once. The sample comprised peripheral blood. These receptors all come from a woman aged 55-69 years with COVID-19, enrolled during active disease.

The gene calls are TRBV15 and TRBJ2-1; 13 positions agree with TRBD2. Germline V CDR1 and CDR2: LNHNV, YYDKDF (reference sequence). The length of the CDR3 is 15 residues. V trimming: 3 bases; J trimming: 6 bases; junction bases outside the gene matches: 2. CDR3: CATSRGLAGSNEQFF. In nucleotides, the CDR3 is TGTGCCACCAGCAGGGGACTAGCGGGGTCCAATGAGCAGTTCTTC.

V and J are TRBV6-4 and TRBJ1-2; D perhaps matches TRBD1 (5 bases). Deletions cut 2 bases from V and 4 bases from J, with 14 bases between. CDR1 and CDR2 (germline): MRHNA, SNTAGT. The CDR3 is 15 amino acids. Here the CDR3 DNA reads TGTGCCAGCAGTGACGAAGCAGGGCGCTTCTATGGCTACACCTTC. Its translation: CASSDEAGRFYGYTF.

CDR3 protein: CASSPSWYSPLHF. CDR3 bases: TGTGCCAGCAGTCCAAGCTGGTATTCACCCCTCCACTTT. V usage is TRBV12-3 or TRBV12-4 and J usage is TRBJ1-6; no firm D call. There are 13 residues in the CDR3. Trimming shortened V by 5 bases and J by 8 bases, and 10 bases separated the two germline ends.

CDR3 loop: CASSPGGGYEAFF. The CDR3 DNA sequence: TGCGCCAGCAGCCCGGGCGGCGGGTATGAAGCTTTCTTT. The chain has TRBV5-1 and TRBJ1-1; unclear D gene. Germline assignment: CDR1 SGHRS and CDR2 YFSETQ. The length of the CDR3 is 13 residues. V dropped 4 bases and J dropped 7 bases, with 14 bases sitting between them.

This rearrangement joins TRBV3-1 (or the pseudogene TRBV3-2) to TRBJ2-5; TRBD2 matches at 10 bases. J was trimmed by 4 bases and V by 4 bases; bases with no gene match: 9. Germline CDR1 LGHDT, CDR2 YNNKEL (reference sequence). The CDR3 totals 16 residues. CDR3 residues: CASSRPSGGARETQYF. CDR3 bases: TGTGCCAGCAGCCGGCCCAGCGGGGGGGCCAGAGAGACCCAGTACTTC.

This chain links TRBV6-1 with TRBJ1-2, with 9 nucleotides matching TRBD1. CDR3 length: 16 residues. V shed 3 bases, J shed 1 base, and the junction held 6 bases outside the gene matches. Per the germline V gene, CDR1 is MNHNS and CDR2 is SASEGT. CDR3 protein: CASSDSDRGHNYGYTF. CDR3 bases: TGTGCCAGCAGTGATTCGGACAGGGGCCATAACTATGGCTACACCTTC.

CDR3 amino acids: CASSMIGDTGELFF. The CDR3 region has the DNA TGTGCCAGTAGTATGATTGGAGACACCGGGGAGCTGTTTTTT. The V and J genes are TRBV19 and TRBJ2-2, with unresolved D. Trimming took off 3 bases at V and 3 bases at J, with 8 bases between the two ends. CDR3 length equals 14 residues. Germline CDR1 and CDR2: LNHDA and SQIVND (reference sequence).

V is TRBV27 and J is TRBJ1-1; D remains unclear. CDR3 length: 13 residues. V was cut by 6 bases and J by 1 base, with 9 bases left in between. CDR1 MNHEY and CDR2 SMNVEV come from the germline V gene (reference sequence). CDR3 nucleotide sequence: TGTGCCAGCAGCCCACGGGAGAACACTGAAGCTTTCTTT. This sequence encodes CASSPRENTEAFF.

This chain connects TRBV6-5 to TRBJ1-3; no reliable D call. The CDR3 is 14 amino acids. Trimming took off 8 bases at V and 8 bases at J, with 19 bases between the two ends. Germline values: CDR1 MNHEY, CDR2 SVGAGI. CDR3 DNA sequence: TGTGCCAGCTTTAAGGCAAAGCGGCCAGACACCATATATTTT. It yields the protein CASFKAKRPDTIYF.

This clone has a single count. V gene TRBV12-3 or TRBV12-4 combines with J gene TRBJ1-1; no reliable D call. This CDR3 is built from 13 residues. The V end lost 3 bases, the J end lost 1 base, and 6 bases lay between the germline ends. The CDR3 sequence: CASSFTRNTEAFF. CDR3 in DNA: TGTGCCAGCAGTTTCACGCGGAACACTGAAGCTTTCTTT.

A remark on this clone: This same CDR3 is encoded by further DNA sequences in the sample. The rearrangement links TRBV5-1 to TRBJ1-2, with a weak D call TRBD1 (5 bases). Trimming cost V 2 bases and J 8 bases, with 10 bases left between them. Germline CDR1 SGHRS, CDR2 YFSETQ. This CDR3 has 12 residues. DNA for the CDR3: TGCGCCAGCAGCTTACCGGGGGAGGGCTACACCTTC. It specifies CASSLPGEGYTF.

The chain recombines TRBV19 with TRBJ1-2; the D gene is possibly TRBD1 (6 bases). The CDR3 has 15 residues. V lost 0 bases to trimming and J lost 5 bases, with 13 bases between them. The germline gives CDR1 LNHDA, CDR2 SQIVND (reference sequence). The CDR3 DNA sequence: TGTGCCAGTAGTATAGAACAGGGAGTGAGATATGGCTACACCTTC. Encoded protein: CASSIEQGVRYGYTF.

This clone has only a few counts. The rearrangement joins TRBV25-1 to TRBJ1-2; no firm D call. V was clipped by 3 bases and J by 4 bases, with 6 bases between them. This CDR3 is 12 amino acids long. Per germline, CDR1 MGHDK and CDR2 SYGVNS. In DNA, the CDR3 is TGTGCCAGCAGTGAGGGCTCCTATGGCTACACCTTC. Translating gives CASSEGSYGYTF.

The chain carries TRBV27 and TRBJ2-3; TRBD2 might be the D (6 bases). Looked up from germline, CDR1 is MNHEY and CDR2 is SMNVEV (reference sequence). CDR3 length: 15 amino acids. The V and J ends lost 2 bases and 2 bases respectively, with 11 bases between them. DNA of the CDR3: TGTGCCAGCAGTTTAAATTCGGGGGTCACAGATACGCAGTATTTT. Encoded protein: CASSLNSGVTDTQYF.

This clone was counted once. V and J are TRBV7-3 and TRBJ1-2, with D perhaps TRBD1 (5 bases). Trimming took 4 bases from V and 8 from J, leaving 17 bases between them. This CDR3 comprises 14 residues. Germline CDR1 reads SGHTA; CDR2 reads FQGTGA. CDR3: CASSSGGGAEGYTF. The CDR3 nucleotides read TGTGCCAGCAGCTCCGGTGGAGGGGCGGAGGGCTACACCTTC.

The chain uses TRBV19 and TRBJ1-6, with no clear D. Germline-derived CDR1 and CDR2 are LNHDA and SQIVND (reference sequence). V dropped 3 bases and J dropped 9 bases, with 9 bases sitting between them. The CDR3 totals 13 residues. CDR3 sequence reads: CASSIGLSSPLHF. The CDR3 DNA follows: TGTGCCAGTAGTATTGGTTTGAGTTCACCCCTCCACTTT. The full variable domain, rest sourced from reference TRBV19 and TRBJ1-6, is DGGITQSPKYLFRKEGQNVTLSCEQNLNHDAMYWYRQDPGQGLRLIYYSQIVNDFQKGDIAEGYSVSREKKESFPLTVTSAQKNPTAFYLCASSIGLSSPLHFGNGTRLTVT.

The chain joins TRBV5-1 to TRBJ1-2, with TRBD1 matching over 11 bases. The CDR3 has 14 amino acids. Trimming removed 3 bases from V and 3 bases from J; junction bases left unmatched: 1. Per germline, CDR1 SGHRS and CDR2 YFSETQ. The CDR3: CASSSDRGHYGYTF. CDR3 in DNA: TGCGCCAGCAGCTCGGACAGGGGGCACTATGGCTACACCTTC.

The rearrangement links TRBV3-1 (or the pseudogene TRBV3-2) to TRBJ2-2; TRBD2 agrees at 11 bases. The junction had 6 bases not matched to a gene; V was cut back by 2 bases and J by 4 bases. The CDR3 covers 17 residues. Germline V CDR1 and CDR2: LGHDT, YNNKEL (reference sequence). CDR3: CASSQISGGARTGELFF. Here the CDR3 DNA reads TGTGCCAGCAGCCAAATTAGCGGGGGGGCCCGCACCGGGGAGCTGTTTTTT.

This clone was seen only a few times. The chain uses TRBV28 and TRBJ1-5; 11 bases are a match to TRBD1. V lost 8 bases to trimming and J lost 6 bases; unmatched junction nucleotides: 15. There are 17 residues in the CDR3. The germline V gene encodes CDR1 MDHEN and CDR2 SYDVKM. Here the CDR3 reads CASPSGPGQGEIQPQHF. For the CDR3, the DNA is TGTGCCAGCCCCTCGGGACCGGGACAGGGGGAAATTCAGCCCCAGCATTTT.

This clone was found once. The chain joins TRBV5-1 to TRBJ2-2; 16 bases agree with TRBD2. The CDR3 runs 18 residues. The junction had 8 bases not matched to a gene; V was cut back by 4 bases and J by 5 bases. Germline-derived CDR1 and CDR2 are SGHRS and YFSETQ. The CDR3, as DNA: TGCGCCAGCAGCGAGGGACTAGCGGGGGGGCCGCGGACCGGGGAGCTGTTTTTT. Translation: CASSEGLAGGPRTGELFF.

The rearrangement uses TRBV19 and TRBJ1-3; the D gene is possibly TRBD1 (5 bases). Trimming took 6 bases from V and 0 from J, leaving 15 bases between them. This CDR3 is 16 amino acids long. Germline V gene lookup returns CDR1 LNHDA and CDR2 SQIVND (reference sequence). CDR3 sequence (DNA): TGTGCCAGTAGCTTGGGACTGTCGCCCTCTGGAAACACCATATATTTT. It yields the protein CASSLGLSPSGNTIYF.

The chain couples TRBV3-1 (or the pseudogene TRBV3-2) to TRBJ2-1, with D maybe TRBD2 (5 bases). The CDR3 is 16 residues long. V was pared by 1 base and J by 3 bases, with 13 bases between. CDR1 is LGHDT, CDR2 YNNKEL, per germline (reference sequence). CDR3 loop: CASSQGASGHYNEQFF. Here the CDR3 DNA reads TGTGCCAGCAGCCAAGGTGCAAGCGGCCACTACAATGAGCAGTTCTTC.

V usage is TRBV3-1 (or the pseudogene TRBV3-2) and J usage is TRBJ2-2; 7 bases align to TRBD2. Trimming cost V 4 bases and J 2 bases; bases outside gene matches: 4. The CDR3 has 15 residues. The germline V gene encodes CDR1 LGHDT and CDR2 YNNKEL (reference sequence). CDR3 region: CASSRGAGNTGELFF. Written as DNA, the CDR3 is TGTGCCAGCAGCCGAGGAGCGGGAAACACCGGGGAGCTGTTTTTT.

This clone was observed once. The rearrangement links TRBV5-1 to TRBJ1-2, with 11 positions matching TRBD1. The V gene's germline CDR1 is SGHRS and CDR2 YFSETQ. With V trimmed by 4 bases and J by 2 bases, 4 bases remained unmatched. The CDR3 is 15 amino acids. In DNA, the CDR3 is TGCGCCAGCAGCCCGGGGACAGGGGGAAACTATGGCTACACCTTC. Translating it yields CASSPGTGGNYGYTF.

The rearrangement joins TRBV19 to TRBJ1-6; the D gene is possibly TRBD1 (5 bases). Germline-derived CDR1 and CDR2 are LNHDA and SQIVND (reference sequence). This CDR3 is 14 amino acids long. The V end lost 3 bases, the J end lost 10 bases, and 13 bases lay between the germline ends. CDR3 sequence (DNA): TGTGCCAGTAGTATGGAGTCCCAGGGATCACCCCTCCACTTT. Translating gives CASSMESQGSPLHF.

The chain links TRBV3-1 (or the pseudogene TRBV3-2) to TRBJ2-3; 12 bases map to TRBD2. Germline V CDR1 and CDR2: LGHDT, YNNKEL (reference sequence). V shed 0 bases and J 2 bases; nucleotides not matched to a gene: 9. The CDR3 spans 19 residues. As DNA, the CDR3 is TGTGCCAGCAGCCAAGAGGCCTCTAGCGGGGGGGCCTCCACAGATACGCAGTATTTT. Its translation: CASSQEASSGGASTDTQYF.

In DNA form, the CDR3 reads TGTGCCAGCAGTGTGGCCGGAGGTAACTATGGCTACACCTTC. This translates into CASSVAGGNYGYTF. The J gene is TRBJ1-2, the V gene TRBV2; D remains unclear. Germline V lookup: CDR1 SNHLY, CDR2 FYNNEI. CDR3 size: 14 residues. Trimming pared 4 bases from V and 1 base from J, leaving 10 bases between.

V gene TRBV5-1 combines with J gene TRBJ2-7; 7 positions match TRBD1. The V segment lost 1 base and the J segment 0 bases; nucleotides outside the gene matches: 4. From germline, CDR1 is SGHRS and CDR2 YFSETQ. There are 15 residues in the CDR3. CDR3 loop: CASSLSPGGSYEQYF. DNA of the CDR3: TGCGCCAGCAGCTTGTCACCAGGGGGCTCCTACGAGCAGTACTTC.

V is TRBV6-5 and J is TRBJ1-2, with 10 bases matching TRBD1. The CDR3 totals 15 residues. Germline lookup yields CDR1 MNHEY and CDR2 SVGAGI. Losses at the gene ends were 6 bases for V and 4 bases for J; bases not matched to a gene: 8. The CDR3 nucleotides are TGTGCCAGCAGGGGAGACAGGGGGCGCACCTATGGCTACACCTTC. It encodes CASRGDRGRTYGYTF.